These T cell receptor beta chains were read from a single sample in a study of shared clonotypes between healthy human individuals. Produced via immunoSEQ multiplex PCR; TCRdb's table is partial and in-frame only. In the table there are 2 million to 2.5 million clones, just over 90% of which are singletons. The sequencing sample was made of naive CD4+ T cells from PBMCs. Receptors originate from a man younger than 30 in good health. Some clones in this sample may be carry-over from other donors' samples. The CDR3 runs from the conserved cysteine through the conserved F or W. D genes are given only for firm matches. Size tells how often a clone was seen (once, few, many) or the class of an expanded clone, and some rows leave it out.

CASSLIAGRSSDEQFF	TGCGCCAGCAGCTTGATCGCCGGGAGGTCGTCCGATGAGCAGTTCTTC	TRBV5-1	TRBD2	NA	TRBJ2-1
CASSRTAEQFF	TGTGCCAGCAGCAGGACTGCGGAGCAGTTCTTC	TRBV11-2	NA	NA	TRBJ2-1
CASSFGIFRGEAFF	TGTGCCAGCAGTTTCGGAATATTCAGGGGGGAAGCTTTCTTT	TRBV27	TRBD1	NA	TRBJ1-1
CASSFPGAEQYF	TGCGCCAGCAGCTTCCCGGGGGCCGAGCAGTACTTC	TRBV5-1	NA	few	TRBJ2-7
CASRDRPYNEQFF	TGTGCCAGCCGGGACAGACCTTACAATGAGCAGTTCTTC	TRBV5-8	TRBD1	once	TRBJ2-1
CASSPGTASYEQYF	TGTGCCAGCAGCCCGGGGACGGCCTCCTACGAGCAGTACTTC	TRBV9	NA	NA	TRBJ2-7
CASGRGTYEQYF	TGTGCCAGCGGGAGGGGCACCTACGAGCAGTACTTC	TRBV28	TRBD2	NA	TRBJ2-7
CASHRQASGAGELFF	TGTGCCAGCCATAGACAGGCGAGTGGAGCCGGGGAGCTGTTTTTT	TRBV19	NA	NA	TRBJ2-2
CASTGFRDRALRSQHF	TGTGCCAGTACCGGGTTCCGGGACAGGGCTCTCCGAAGCCAGCATTTT	TRBV19	TRBD1	once	TRBJ1-5
CASSFQDRPQHF	TGTGCCAGCAGTTTCCAAGACAGGCCCCAGCATTTT	TRBV28	NA	NA	TRBJ1-5
CASSPLRASGSDQYF	TGCGCCAGCAGTCCACTTCGGGCTAGCGGGAGTGATCAGTATTTT	TRBV10-1	TRBD2	NA	TRBJ2-3
CASSLETSTEQFF	TGTGCCAGCAGCTTAGAGACTAGTACTGAGCAGTTCTTC	TRBV7-7	NA	NA	TRBJ2-1
CASSRAGPYQSSYNEQFF	TGTGCCAGCTCACGGGCAGGGCCATACCAGAGCTCCTACAATGAGCAGTTCTTC	TRBV18	NA	NA	TRBJ2-1
CASSRTIRNSDGQYF	TGTGCCAGTAGTCGCACAATCAGGAATTCCGATGGGCAGTACTTC	TRBV19	NA	NA	TRBJ2-7
CASSPNSPGMAGELFF	TGTGCCAGCTCACCGAATTCTCCAGGGATGGCCGGGGAGCTGTTTTTT	TRBV18	NA	NA	TRBJ2-2
CASSRSPGTGANVLTF	TGTGCCAGCAGCCGATCTCCCGGGACAGGGGCCAACGTCCTGACTTTC	TRBV28	NA	NA	TRBJ2-6
CASSPRPGTGTTEAFF	TGTGCCAGCAGCCCTAGGCCCGGGACAGGGACCACTGAAGCTTTCTTT	TRBV28	TRBD1	once	TRBJ1-1
CASSENREETQYF	TGTGCCAGCAGTGAGAACAGGGAGGAGACCCAGTACTTC	TRBV2	NA	NA	TRBJ2-5
CASSLWLRTSVQETQYF	TGCGCCAGCAGCTTGTGGCTACGGACTAGCGTCCAAGAGACCCAGTACTTC	TRBV5-1	TRBD2	once	TRBJ2-5
CASSRQRFADTQYF	TGTGCCAGCAGTCGACAGCGGTTTGCAGATACGCAGTATTTT	TRBV28	NA	NA	TRBJ2-3
CSVEMTGGQNTEAFF	TGCAGCGTTGAGATGACAGGGGGACAGAACACTGAAGCTTTCTTT	TRBV29-1	TRBD1	NA	TRBJ1-1
CASSISAGITYEQYF	TGTGCCAGTAGTATATCGGCAGGGATAACCTACGAGCAGTACTTC	TRBV19	NA	NA	TRBJ2-7
CASSPNQQGANYGYTF	TGTGCCAGCTCACCCAACCAACAGGGAGCTAACTATGGCTACACCTTC	TRBV18	NA	few	TRBJ1-2
CASSLDYRVGQPQHF	TGTGCCAGCAGCTTAGACTACCGGGTCGGTCAGCCCCAGCATTTT	TRBV7-2	NA	NA	TRBJ1-5
CASSKNRDNQPQHF	TGTGCCAGCAGCAAAAACAGGGACAATCAGCCCCAGCATTTT	TRBV21-1	NA	NA	TRBJ1-5
CASSTRRTENYGYTF	TGTGCCAGCAGCACCCGCAGGACGGAGAACTATGGCTACACCTTC	TRBV11-2	NA	NA	TRBJ1-2
CASSLFTGLGEQYF	TGTGCCAGCAGCTTGTTCACAGGGCTAGGAGAGCAGTACTTC	TRBV5-5	NA	NA	TRBJ2-7
CASSPAVATYEQYF	TGTGCCAGCAGCCCCGCGGTGGCAACCTACGAGCAGTACTTC	TRBV28	NA	NA	TRBJ2-7
CSERTSGRAEQICDYEQYF	TGCAGCGAAAGGACTAGCGGGAGGGCCGAACAGATTTGCGACTACGAGCAGTACTTC	TRBV29-1	TRBD2	NA	TRBJ2-7
CASRGYRVNTEAFF	TGTGCCAGCAGGGGTTATAGGGTCAACACTGAAGCTTTCTTT	TRBV2	NA	NA	TRBJ1-1
CASSFGTDEFYEQYF	TGCGCCAGCAGCTTTGGCACCGACGAATTCTACGAGCAGTACTTC	TRBV5-1	NA	NA	TRBJ2-7
CASSSRTGETQYF	TGTGCCAGCAGCTCTCGGACAGGAGAGACCCAGTACTTC	TRBV7-2	TRBD1	NA	TRBJ2-5
CASRASGKSSYNEQFF	TGTGCCAGCAGGGCTAGCGGAAAAAGCTCCTACAATGAGCAGTTCTTC	TRBV7-3	TRBD2	NA	TRBJ2-1
CASSPGANQPQHF	TGTGCCAGCAGCCCAGGGGCCAATCAGCCCCAGCATTTT	TRBV7-3	NA	NA	TRBJ1-5
CASSLATLETQYF	TGTGCCAGCAGCTTGGCTACCCTAGAGACCCAGTACTTC	TRBV5-6	NA	NA	TRBJ2-5
CASIPRGGTLNTEAFF	TGCGCCAGCATCCCCCGGGGGGGCACCTTGAACACTGAAGCTTTCTTT	TRBV10-2	NA	NA	TRBJ1-1
CASSVASGQETQYF	TGTGCCAGCAGCGTAGCTAGCGGCCAAGAGACCCAGTACTTC	TRBV9	TRBD2	NA	TRBJ2-5
CASSLQAGVNEKLFF	TGCGCCAGCAGCTTGCAGGCAGGGGTTAATGAAAAACTGTTTTTT	TRBV5-1	NA	once	TRBJ1-4
CASSDTSGAYEQYF	TGTGCCAGCAGTGATACTAGCGGAGCCTACGAGCAGTACTTC	TRBV28	TRBD2	NA	TRBJ2-7
CASSFRGQGDEQYF	TGTGCCAGCAGCTTCCGTGGACAGGGTGACGAGCAGTACTTC	TRBV7-3	TRBD1	once	TRBJ2-7
CAWRAGELFF	TGTGCCTGGAGGGCCGGGGAGCTGTTTTTT	TRBV30	NA	NA	TRBJ2-2
CASSYWREGTEQFF	TGTGCCAGCAGTTATTGGCGGGAGGGGACTGAGCAGTTCTTC	TRBV6-5	TRBD2	NA	TRBJ2-1
CASSLETGGAGGYTF	TGCGCCAGCAGCTTGGAGACAGGGGGCGCCGGTGGCTACACCTTC	TRBV5-1	TRBD1	NA	TRBJ1-2
CASTGYNEQFF	TGTGCCAGCACTGGATACAATGAGCAGTTCTTC	TRBV5-6	NA	NA	TRBJ2-1
CASSETRTGNTIYF	TGCGCCAGCAGTGAGACTCGGACAGGAAACACCATATATTTT	TRBV10-1	NA	once	TRBJ1-3
CASKPPGLANTIYF	TGTGCCAGCAAACCTCCGGGACTTGCAAACACCATATATTTT	TRBV6-5	NA	NA	TRBJ1-3
CASSAGTWAYEQYF	TGTGCCAGCAGCGCCGGGACATGGGCCTACGAGCAGTACTTC	TRBV9	NA	NA	TRBJ2-7
CAGNRDSSYEQYF	TGTGCCGGGAACCGGGACAGCTCCTACGAGCAGTACTTC	TRBV2	TRBD1	NA	TRBJ2-7
CASSLGDRRYEQYF	TGCGCCAGCAGCTTGGGGGACAGGAGATACGAGCAGTACTTC	TRBV5-1	TRBD1	NA	TRBJ2-7
CASSLSGQPQHF	TGTGCCAGCAGTTTAAGTGGCCAGCCCCAGCATTTT	TRBV28	NA	NA	TRBJ1-5
CASSLKGTTNTGELFF	TGTGCCAGCAGCTTAAAAGGGACAACGAACACCGGGGAGCTGTTTTTT	TRBV7-3	NA	NA	TRBJ2-2
CASSRTASNQPQHF	TGTGCCAGCAGTAGGACAGCTAGCAATCAGCCCCAGCATTTT	TRBV27	NA	NA	TRBJ1-5
CASSRTNTIYF	TGTGCCAGCAGCCGAACCAACACCATATATTTT	TRBV7-9	NA	few	TRBJ1-3